Each of the 22 T cell receptor beta chains below was sequenced from the same sample in a study of blood T cell repertoires in COVID-19. Clones were read by immunoSEQ multiplex PCR, and TCRdb kept only the in-frame ones, dropping some. This sample has 390,000 or so clones, with about 90% found just once. The sequenced material came from peripheral blood. All receptors derive from a woman in her 30s with COVID-19, enrolled during active disease.

The V call is TRBV30, the J call TRBJ2-1, with D uncertain. The V and J ends lost 2 bases and 1 base respectively, with 6 bases between them. Germline-derived CDR1 and CDR2 are GTSNPN and SVGIG (reference sequence). This CDR3 comprises 13 residues. The CDR3, as DNA: TGTGCCTGGAGTACCCGGTCCTACAATGAGCAGTTCTTC. Amino acid sequence: CAWSTRSYNEQFF.

The rearrangement joins TRBV19 to TRBJ1-1; no clear D gene. This CDR3 contains 13 residues. Germline assignment: CDR1 LNHDA and CDR2 SQIVND (reference sequence). The germline V and J ends were trimmed by 3 bases and 2 bases, with 7 bases remaining between them. Here the CDR3 DNA reads TGTGCCAGTAGTATTACAGAAAACACTGAAGCTTTCTTT. It is translated as CASSITENTEAFF.

The chain couples TRBV5-1 to TRBJ2-2, with TRBD1 matching over 10 bases. The V and J ends lost 3 bases and 5 bases, in that order; junction bases with no gene match: 4. The V gene's germline CDR1 is SGHRS and CDR2 YFSETQ. This CDR3 contains 15 residues. The CDR3 sequence is CASSWDRGATGELFF. The CDR3 DNA follows: TGCGCCAGCAGCTGGGACAGGGGAGCAACCGGGGAGCTGTTTTTT. The variable domain in full, completed from reference TRBV5-1 and TRBJ2-2, reads KAGVTQTPRYLIKTRGQQVTLSCSPISGHRSVSWYQQTPGQGLQFLFEYFSETQRNKGNFPGRFSGRQFSNSRSEMNVSTLELGDSALYLCASSWDRGATGELFFGEGSRLTVL.

This clone has just a few counts. The chain uses TRBV5-5 and TRBJ2-1, with 12 bases fitting TRBD2. The germline CDR1 and CDR2 sequences are SGHKS and YYEKEE (reference sequence). The CDR3 has 15 residues. Losses at the gene ends were 4 bases for V and 8 bases for J; bases not matched to a gene: 7. The CDR3 spells CASSPRLAGEDEQFF. CDR3 DNA: TGTGCCAGCAGCCCAAGACTAGCGGGAGAGGATGAGCAGTTCTTC.

This clone occurred many times. The chain is built from TRBV14 and TRBJ1-2, with 7 bases that match TRBD1. The CDR3 is 15 amino acids. CDR1 and CDR2 (germline): SGHDN, FVKESK. Trimming at V came to 1 base and at J to 2 bases, leaving 4 bases not matched to a gene. As DNA, the CDR3 is TGTGCCAGCAGCCAAGTGACAGGGACCAACTATGGCTACACCTTC. Protein product: CASSQVTGTNYGYTF.

The chain uses TRBV30 and TRBJ1-1, with D possibly TRBD1 on 6 matching bases. This CDR3 is built from 13 residues. Germline-derived CDR1 and CDR2 are GTSNPN and SVGIG (reference sequence). The ends were cut back, 2 bases at V and 1 base at J, with 8 bases in the middle. CDR3 sequence (DNA): TGTGCCTGGAGTCAGGGACAGAACACTGAAGCTTTCTTT. Translation: CAWSQGQNTEAFF. The whole variable domain, filled in from reference TRBV30 and TRBJ1-1, reads SQTIHQWPATLVQPVGSPLSLECTVEGTSNPNLYWYRQAAGRGLQLLFYSVGIGQISSEVPQNLSASRPQDRQFILSSKKLLLSDSGFYLCAWSQGQNTEAFFGQGTRLTVV.

This chain joins TRBV7-2 and TRBJ2-5, with TRBD2 matching 8 bases. After removal of 1 base from V and 6 bases from J, the junction contained 4 bases not matched to a gene. Germline CDR1 and CDR2: SGHTA and FQGNSA. CDR3 length: 14 residues. The CDR3: CASSLGTSFQTQYF. The CDR3, as DNA: TGTGCCAGCAGCTTAGGGACTAGCTTTCAGACCCAGTACTTC.

The gene calls are TRBV29-1 and TRBJ1-6, with 7 bases identical to TRBD1. The V segment lost 6 bases and the J segment 0 bases; nucleotides outside the gene matches: 11. The CDR3 length is 17 residues. CDR1 and CDR2 from the germline V gene are SQVTM and ANQGSEA. CDR3 nucleotide sequence: TGCAGCGTCTACTCACAGGGGCCGAGCTCCTATAATTCACCCCTCCACTTT. This gives the protein CSVYSQGPSSYNSPLHF. The full variable domain, in which reference TRBV29-1 and TRBJ1-6 provide the parts outside the CDR3, is SAVISQKPSRDICQRGTSLTIQCQVDSQVTMMFWYRQQPGQSLTLIATANQGSEATYESGFVIDKFPISRPNLTFSTLTVSNMSPEDSSIYLCSVYSQGPSSYNSPLHFGNGTRLTVT.

The chain links TRBV9 to TRBJ2-3; 8 bases fit TRBD1. V lost 4 bases to trimming and J lost 0 bases; unmatched junction nucleotides: 4. Per the germline V gene, CDR1 is SGDLS and CDR2 is YYNGEE. The CDR3 is made up of 15 amino acids. The CDR3 spells CASSLRTGSTDTQYF. CDR3 sequence (DNA): TGTGCCAGCAGCTTGCGGACAGGGAGCACAGATACGCAGTATTTT. Together with reference TRBV9 and TRBJ2-3, the CDR3 gives the full variable domain: DSGVTQTPKHLITATGQRVTLRCSPRSGDLSVYWYQQSLDQGLQFLIQYYNGEERAKGNILERFSAQQFPDLHSELNLSSLELGDSALYFCASSLRTGSTDTQYFGPGTRLTVL.

The V gene is TRBV20-1, the J gene TRBJ2-2; TRBD2 aligns across 8 bases. The V gene's germline CDR1 is DFQATT and CDR2 SNEGSKA (reference sequence). The CDR3 runs 15 residues. Germline trimming cut 3 bases from V and 6 bases from J; bases unmatched to any gene: 9. The CDR3 coding sequence is TGCAGTGCTAGTGTACCGGGACTAGAGGCCGGGGAGCTGTTTTTT. Residues: CSASVPGLEAGELFF.

The chain couples TRBV2 to TRBJ2-2; D possibly corresponds to TRBD1 (6 bases). Germline V lookup: CDR1 SNHLY, CDR2 FYNNEI. Trimming shortened V by 8 bases and J by 3 bases, and 13 bases separated the two germline ends. The CDR3 sequence is 14 residues long. The CDR3 reads CASRASGDTGELFF. CDR3 sequence (DNA): TGTGCCAGCCGAGCGTCAGGGGACACCGGGGAGCTGTTTTTT.

The rearrangement uses TRBV10-3 and TRBJ2-7, with 7 nucleotides matching TRBD1. Trimming removed 7 bases from V and 0 bases from J; junction bases left unmatched: 3. CDR3 size: 13 residues. CDR1 and CDR2 (germline): ENHRY, SYGVKD. In nucleotides, the CDR3 is TGTGCCATCAACAGGGGATCCTCCTACGAGCAGTACTTC. Translation gives CAINRGSSYEQYF.

The J gene is TRBJ2-1, the V gene TRBV7-9; possible D gene TRBD2, 7 bases. The CDR3 spans 15 residues. The V gene lost 5 bases and the J gene lost 3 bases, with 14 bases spanning the gap. Germline CDR1 reads SEHNR; CDR2 reads FQNEAQ (reference sequence). The CDR3: CASSPEGGLYNEQFF. In DNA, the CDR3 is TGTGCCAGCAGCCCTGAGGGGGGGCTCTACAATGAGCAGTTCTTC.

The chain recombines TRBV18 with TRBJ1-1; 7 bases line up with TRBD1. From germline, CDR1 is KGHSH and CDR2 LQKENI. The V gene end was trimmed by 3 bases and the J gene end by 8 bases; junction bases not matched to a gene: 6. This CDR3 comprises 13 residues. CDR3 nucleotide sequence: TGTGCCAGCTCACCCACCAGGACAGGCGAAGCTTTCTTT. It codes for CASSPTRTGEAFF.

V is TRBV19 and J is TRBJ2-3; 8 bases fit TRBD1. The germline gives CDR1 LNHDA, CDR2 SQIVND (reference sequence). Losses at the gene ends were 1 base for V and 4 bases for J; bases not matched to a gene: 4. The CDR3 loop spans 15 amino acids. CDR3 DNA sequence: TGTGCCAGTAGTATAGTTGGACAGGGCTCAGATACGCAGTATTTT. Its translation: CASSIVGQGSDTQYF.

This clone was seen only once. The rearrangement uses TRBV6-5 and TRBJ2-7; maybe TRBD1 (5 bases). CDR3 size: 14 residues. Germline CDR1 and CDR2: MNHEY and SVGAGI. V was cut by 6 bases and J by 3 bases, with 15 bases left in between. CDR3 nucleotide sequence: TGTGCCAGCAGGCCAAGACAGAGATACTACGAGCAGTACTTC. This encodes CASRPRQRYYEQYF.

This clone was counted once. The rearrangement joins TRBV15 to TRBJ1-5; no reliable D call. The V end lost 0 bases, the J end lost 6 bases, and 12 bases lay between the germline ends. Germline CDR1 reads LNHNV; CDR2 reads YYDKDF (reference sequence). This CDR3 has 15 residues. CDR3 protein: CATSRDFHGSQPQHF. Written as DNA, the CDR3 is TGTGCCACCAGCAGAGATTTTCATGGTAGTCAGCCCCAGCATTTT.

This clone was counted once. The rearrangement joins TRBV28 to TRBJ2-7, with D maybe TRBD2 (5 bases). The CDR3 totals 13 residues. V was cut by 7 bases and J by 3 bases, with 13 bases left in between. Germline assignment: CDR1 MDHEN and CDR2 SYDVKM. CDR3 protein: CASTLSGIYEQYF. CDR3 sequence (DNA): TGTGCCAGCACTCTTTCCGGGATCTACGAGCAGTACTTC.

In its sample, this clone was seen once. The chain employs TRBV18 and TRBJ1-6; no clear D. Looked up from germline, CDR1 is KGHSH and CDR2 is LQKENI. This CDR3 region has 12 residues. V lost 6 bases and J lost 5, with 5 bases in between. The chain's CDR3 is CASSLNNSPLHF. CDR3 in DNA: TGTGCCAGCTCTCTAAATAATTCACCCCTCCACTTT.

The chain combines TRBV7-2 with TRBJ1-1; D is undetermined. The germline V and J ends were trimmed by 1 base and 0 bases, with 6 bases remaining between them. This CDR3 spans 14 amino acids. CDR1 is SGHTA, CDR2 FQGNSA, per germline. CDR3 nucleotide sequence: TGTGCCAGCAGCTTAGTACATTTGAACACTGAAGCTTTCTTT. Translation gives CASSLVHLNTEAFF.

The CDR3 coding sequence is TGTGCCAGCACCACGCTAGCGGGAGCAGAGACCCAGTACTTC. Protein: CASTTLAGAETQYF. The chain uses TRBV6-6 and TRBJ2-5; 10 bases line up with TRBD2. Trimming took 7 bases from V and 4 from J; bases not matched to a gene: 6. Germline CDR1 reads MNHNY; CDR2 reads SVGAGI (reference sequence). CDR3 length: 14 amino acids.

The sample holds one count of this clone. V is TRBV7-2 and J is TRBJ2-5; 7 bases are shared with TRBD2. The ends lost 3 bases at V and 5 bases at J; junction bases unmatched: 3. CDR1 SGHTA and CDR2 FQGNSA come from the germline V gene. This CDR3 is built from 13 residues. Here the CDR3 DNA reads TGTGCCAGCAGCTTGGGGGGGAGGGAGACCCAGTACTTC. This gives the protein CASSLGGRETQYF.